This T cell receptor (beta chain) was sequenced in a study of shared T cell receptors in the human thymus. Only in-frame clones appear in the TCRdb table, and some are missing; sequencing was by immunoSEQ multiplex PCR. The sample has around 340,000 clones, approximately 95% seen once; the top ten hold around 0.018%. Trimming cost V 2 bases and J 2 bases; bases outside gene matches: 5. CDR1 is SGHVT, CDR2 SQSDAQ, per germline. This CDR3 contains 17 residues. This receptor was obtained from a human donor. The chain uses TRBV7-4 and TRBJ2-5, with 13 bases matching TRBD2. Source material: thymocytes. CDR3 bases: TGTGCCAGCAGCTTAAACGGGACTAGCGGGGATCAAGAGACCCAGTACTTC. It encodes CASSLNGTSGDQETQYF.